These T cell receptor beta chains were read from a single sample in a study of blood T cells in healthy people across ages. One entry per CDR3 protein, called by TCRdb with MiXCR from the 5' RACE reads. The table includes approximately 810,000 distinct CDR3 sequences, 25% to 30% detected once. The sequenced sample was blood. The receptors were sampled from an elderly woman in good health. The CDR3 runs from the conserved cysteine through the conserved F or W. Each record gives: clone size, V gene, D gene, J gene, CDR3 DNA, CDR3 protein. A D gene is named only where the DNA matches it firmly. Where a row states a size, it is once, few, many or the class of an expanded clone; other rows omit it.

abundance: -
v_gene: TRBV12-3/TRBV12-4
d_gene: -
j_gene: TRBJ1-2
CDR3nt: TGTGCCAGCAGCTTAGGTACACGAACTAACTATGGCTACACCTTC
CDR3aa: CASSLGTRTNYGYTF

abundance: -
v_gene: TRBV2
d_gene: -
j_gene: TRBJ1-5
CDR3nt: TGTGCCAGCATGGGCAGGGGCAGCGATCAGCCCCAGCATTTT
CDR3aa: CASMGRGSDQPQHF

abundance: -
v_gene: TRBV20-1
d_gene: -
j_gene: TRBJ1-5
CDR3nt: TGCAGTGCTAGAGTGTCAGGGAACAATCAGCCCCAGCATTTT
CDR3aa: CSARVSGNNQPQHF

abundance: many
v_gene: TRBV6-1
d_gene: TRBD1
j_gene: TRBJ1-5
CDR3nt: TGCGCCAGCAGCGACGGACAGGGGGGTAATCAGCCCCAGCATTTT
CDR3aa: CASSDGQGGNQPQHF

abundance: -
v_gene: TRBV2
d_gene: -
j_gene: TRBJ2-3
CDR3nt: TGTGCCAGCAGGCAGGGATCTAGGACTAGCACAGATACGCAGTATTTT
CDR3aa: CASRQGSRTSTDTQYF

abundance: many
v_gene: TRBV28
d_gene: TRBD2
j_gene: TRBJ2-1
CDR3nt: TGTGCCAGCAGTTCACCCGCCCTAGCGGACAATGAGCAGTTCTTC
CDR3aa: CASSSPALADNEQFF

abundance: -
v_gene: TRBV20-1
d_gene: -
j_gene: TRBJ1-5
CDR3nt: TGCAGTGCTAGACAGCAGAGGAATCAGCCCCAGCATTTT
CDR3aa: CSARQQRNQPQHF

abundance: -
v_gene: TRBV6-4
d_gene: TRBD2
j_gene: TRBJ2-3
CDR3nt: TGTGCCAGCAGCCCCTGGACTAGTGATACAGATACGCAGTATTTT
CDR3aa: CASSPWTSDTDTQYF

abundance: many
v_gene: TRBV5-1
d_gene: -
j_gene: TRBJ2-1
CDR3nt: TGCGCCAGCAGCTTGGCCACGAGCTCCTACAATGAGCAGTTCTTC
CDR3aa: CASSLATSSYNEQFF

abundance: -
v_gene: TRBV27
d_gene: -
j_gene: TRBJ2-7
CDR3nt: TGTGCCAGCAGCCCCTGGGGGGGCGATGAGGCCCAGTACTTC
CDR3aa: CASSPWGGDEAQYF

abundance: -
v_gene: TRBV7-7
d_gene: -
j_gene: TRBJ2-5
CDR3nt: TGTACTAGCAGCTTAAGCAGGGTGGAGACCCAGTACTTC
CDR3aa: CTSSLSRVETQYF

abundance: -
v_gene: TRBV2
d_gene: -
j_gene: TRBJ2-2
CDR3nt: TGTGCCAGCGTTTTGAGAGCCTACACCGGGGAGCTGTTTTTT
CDR3aa: CASVLRAYTGELFF

abundance: few
v_gene: TRBV2
d_gene: -
j_gene: TRBJ2-7
CDR3nt: TGTGCCAGCAGGGATACAGGGTATGAGCAGTACTTC
CDR3aa: CASRDTGYEQYF

abundance: few
v_gene: TRBV7-9
d_gene: -
j_gene: TRBJ2-3
CDR3nt: TGTGCCAGCAGTTCCTGGGGGTCTAGCACAGATACGCAGTATTTT
CDR3aa: CASSSWGSSTDTQYF

abundance: many
v_gene: TRBV7-2
d_gene: -
j_gene: TRBJ2-5
CDR3nt: TGTGCCAGCAGCGAGCGACTAGTTGCGGAGACCCAGTACTTC
CDR3aa: CASSERLVAETQYF

abundance: once
v_gene: TRBV7-9
d_gene: -
j_gene: TRBJ2-7
CDR3nt: TGTGCCAGCAGCTTAGGGCCGGGGACTGGCGGGACCTACGAGCAGTACTTC
CDR3aa: CASSLGPGTGGTYEQYF

abundance: many
v_gene: TRBV9
d_gene: -
j_gene: TRBJ2-3
CDR3nt: TGTGCCAGCAGCTCCTCAAGCGGTGCAGATACGCAGTATTTT
CDR3aa: CASSSSSGADTQYF

abundance: many
v_gene: TRBV5-6
d_gene: TRBD2
j_gene: TRBJ2-5
CDR3nt: TGTGCCAGCAGCTTACCCGGACTAGCTCAAGAGACCCAGTACTTC
CDR3aa: CASSLPGLAQETQYF

abundance: -
v_gene: TRBV6-6
d_gene: -
j_gene: TRBJ1-1
CDR3nt: TGTGCCAGCAGTTACGGTAACCTCAGGGATCACGGCACTGAAGCTTTCTTT
CDR3aa: CASSYGNLRDHGTEAFF

abundance: -
v_gene: TRBV11-2
d_gene: -
j_gene: TRBJ2-1
CDR3nt: TGTGCCAGCAGCTTAATTTCGACTAGGGGTGAGCAGTTCTTC
CDR3aa: CASSLISTRGEQFF

abundance: -
v_gene: TRBV5-1
d_gene: TRBD1
j_gene: TRBJ2-2
CDR3nt: TGCGCCAGCAGCAGGACAGGGTGGGACACCGGGGAGCTGTTTTTT
CDR3aa: CASSRTGWDTGELFF

abundance: many
v_gene: TRBV6-6
d_gene: -
j_gene: TRBJ2-5
CDR3nt: TGTGCCAGCCACCCCCAGGAGACCCAGTACTTC
CDR3aa: CASHPQETQYF

abundance: many
v_gene: TRBV7-2
d_gene: TRBD2
j_gene: TRBJ2-7
CDR3nt: TGTGCCAGCAAGTCCCAGGTGGGACTATCATACGAGCAGTACTTC
CDR3aa: CASKSQVGLSYEQYF

abundance: -
v_gene: TRBV18
d_gene: TRBD2
j_gene: TRBJ2-7
CDR3nt: TGTGCCAGGAGCCCACCGGGAGGGTTAGGGAACTACGAGCAGTACTTC
CDR3aa: CARSPPGGLGNYEQYF

abundance: many
v_gene: TRBV14
d_gene: -
j_gene: TRBJ2-5
CDR3nt: TGTGCCAGCAGCCAAGATTTTGGACAGCTCCAAGAGACCCAGTACTTC
CDR3aa: CASSQDFGQLQETQYF

abundance: -
v_gene: TRBV5-1
d_gene: TRBD1
j_gene: TRBJ1-1
CDR3nt: TGCGCCAGCAGCTGGTCAGGGGGAGACACTGAAGCTTTCTTT
CDR3aa: CASSWSGGDTEAFF